A single T cell receptor (beta chain) is shown here with its context. This sample was taken from a study of STAT5B mutations in CD4+ large granular lymphocyte leukemia. The germline V gene encodes CDR1 SGHTA and CDR2 FQGNSA. This CDR3 region has 12 residues. V was pared by 7 bases and J by 6 bases, with 11 bases between. Buffy coats from healthy blood donors served as controls. Sequenced by immunoSEQ multiplex PCR; TCRdb stores in-frame clones only, minus some. The sample lists about 37,000 clones, roughly two thirds occurring once. The rearrangement uses TRBV7-2 and TRBJ2-3; the D gene is possibly TRBD2 (7 bases). The sequence was collected from a human donor in good health. The source material was CD4+ T cells from blood buffy coats. The CDR3 loop is CASTRGGDTQYF. Written as DNA, the CDR3 is TGTGCCAGCACCAGGGGAGGGGATACGCAGTATTTT.